This TCR beta chain derives from a study of blood T cell repertoires in COVID-19 (dated by TCRdb to about 2020). For context, the study as a whole: The collaborator samples originated in the United States, Italy and Spain and spanned the acute and convalescent phases of COVID-19. The material from the prospective study consisted of cDNA or gDNA derived from T cells, B-cell-depleted T cells, or PBMCs. Subjects who had been exposed to COVID-19, were actively infected with it, or had recovered from it provided the deeply sampled blood TCRbeta repertoires that made up the dataset. A freely available public database, intended as a resource for researchers studying the immune response to SARS-CoV-2, is where the repertoires were released. The samples were drawn from the first 160 participants of the ongoing ImmuneRACE study and from 950 to 1,500 subjects provided by 6 global collaborators. Nearly every sample came with metadata listing a de-identified subject ID, COVID-19 status, age in years and sex. Where HLA class I and class II types were available, the types were taken from metadata supplied by the sample provider, not from assay-based typing. General findings and caveats noted by the study authors: The quantity of clinical and demographic metadata differed by source and by participant and was supplied without curation.

Enrolling through a virtual design, the prospective study's participants ranged in age from roughly 18 to 90 years and lived across 24 United States geographic areas. In the prospective study, cohorts were assigned on the basis of participant-reported clinical history obtained from a screening survey and a study questionnaire. A participant counted as exposed if, within 2 weeks of entering the study, that participant had been in contact with someone who had a PCR-confirmed or clinician-diagnosed COVID-19 case. Each participant in the prospective study had whole blood, serum and a nasopharyngeal or oropharyngeal swab collected by mobile phlebotomists. Prospective study participants could optionally give additional blood draws and questionnaires over an approximately two-month period. Before DNA extraction, blood samples from the prospective study were shipped at room temperature or frozen. The immunoSEQ Assay, a bias-controlled multiplex PCR, was used to amplify TCRbeta CDR3 regions from genomic DNA. The authors' analysis ran thus. Within the assay, amplification of reference gene primers was used to estimate how many nucleated cells each sample contained. To quantify the absolute abundance of each unique TCRbeta CDR3 rearrangement, sequence reads were collapsed and filtered. For each sample, productive Simpson clonality was calculated as the square root of Simpson's diversity index across productive rearrangements. Entries here come from immuneACCESS through TCRdb and include only in-frame sequences with V and J called. Some clones fail to appear in such tables; in the studies checked, an unresolved V gene covers under half of the shortfall, and the cause of the remainder is unknown. V, J and clone size were drawn from that table, and D and trimming were deduced from the DNA. This sample has more than 150,000 clones in its table, and about 80% of those were observed once. The ten largest clonotypes hold approximately 14% of the sample.

The germline V gene specifies MDHEN as CDR1 and SYDVKM as CDR2. From its cysteine to its phenylalanine, the CDR3 spans 14 amino acids. This entry keeps only the CDR3 DNA: 42 bases, framed from base 1. V lost 1 base and J lost 5 bases; the stretch between them is 11 bases long. In regard to this clone: Its recognized antigen is unknown. No base quality values were provided; no much bigger clone lies one nucleotide off.

This receptor was identified in a man aged 55 to 70 who had been exposed to COVID-19. The V gene is TRBV28 and the J gene is TRBJ1-1, with the D segment identity uncertain. The specimen sequenced was PBMCs or T cells enriched from blood (not recorded which). In nucleotides, the sequence is TGTGCCAGCAGTTTATTGAGGGTTTCGACTGAAGCTTTCTTT. The encoded protein is CASSLLRVSTEAFF. Supplemented by the reference TRBV28 and TRBJ1-1 proteins around the CDR3, the complete variable domain is DVKVTQSSRYLVKRTGEKVFLECVQDMDHENMFWYRQDPGLGLRLIYFSYDVKMKEKGDIPEGYSVSREKKERFSLILESASTNQTSMYLCASSLLRVSTEAFFGQGTRLTVV.